The T cell receptor (beta chain) under discussion was sequenced for a study of T cells in Graves' hyperthyroidism and ophthalmopathy. Study findings and constraints: Clonotypes that were expanded in thyroid above 0.001 mostly appeared in blood too.

Using RNA transcripts as the source, TCR beta CDR3 regions were amplified. The study used the HTBI primer set for a first-round RT-PCR of the TCR CDR3. One entry per CDR3 protein, called by TCRdb with MiXCR from the multiplex PCR reads. The table records roughly 290,000 distinct CDR3 sequences, about an eighth of them present only once. This CDR3 has 13 amino acids. Trimming took 3 bases from V and 2 from J, leaving 7 bases between them. Per germline, CDR1 KGHSH and CDR2 LQKENI. In this sample, this clonotype turned up many times. Its antigen is undetermined. The source of this sequence is a woman aged 25-40 years with Graves' hyperthyroidism that later progressed to Graves' ophthalmopathy. The sequencing sample was made of blood. The chain employs TRBV18 and TRBJ1-1; D is undetermined. The CDR3 here is CASSPGPNTEAFF. DNA of the CDR3: TGTGCCAGCTCACCTGGGCCAAACACTGAAGCTTTCTTT.